The present T cell receptor beta chain was sequenced within a study of blood T cell repertoires in COVID-19. Germline loops: CDR1 SGHRS, CDR2 YFSETQ. Trimming took 4 bases from V and 6 from J; bases not matched to a gene: 6. The CDR3 spans 15 residues. Assay: immunoSEQ multiplex PCR; the TCRdb copy retains only in-frame clones and omits some. The sample consists of 200,000 to 300,000 clones, around nine tenths of them appearing once. The TCR was taken from a woman aged 55-69 years with COVID-19, enrolled during active disease. Sequencing was performed on peripheral blood. The chain joins TRBV5-1 to TRBJ2-1; 11 bases line up with TRBD2. The CDR3 bases are TGCGCCAGCAGCCTACTAGCGGGAGCCGTCAATGAGCAGTTCTTC. Protein: CASSLLAGAVNEQFF.